A selection of T cell receptor beta chains follows, all from one sample in a study of CD8 T cells in ankylosing spondylitis. TCRdb independently ran MiXCR on the 5' RACE reads; one entry per CDR3 protein. This table holds about 160,000 distinct CDR3 sequences, 9.8% found once. The material sequenced was blood, either unsorted or a sorted T cell fraction (not recorded which). The receptors originated from a female donor with ankylosing spondylitis or in good health (not recorded which). Each CDR3 is given with its conserved first and last residue. Fields, in order: V gene, D gene, clone size, J gene, CDR3 DNA, CDR3 protein. D genes are given only for firm matches. Clone size is not always given. Where it is, it says once, few, many or a class for expanded clones.

>TRBV6-2/TRBV6-3|.|.|TRBJ2-2
TGTGCCAGCAGTATCGGAAGGGTTACCGGGGAGCTGTTTTTT
CASSIGRVTGELFF
>TRBV5-1|TRBD2|many|TRBJ2-5
TGCGCCAGCAGCTTGGGGCTAGCGGGAGAGCAGCAGGAGACCCAGTACTTC
CASSLGLAGEQQETQYF
>TRBV7-9|.|.|TRBJ1-1
TGTGCCAGCAGCCCATGGGGGGAGGTGGACACTGAAGCTTTCTTT
CASSPWGEVDTEAFF
>TRBV14|.|.|TRBJ2-6
TGTGCCAGCAGCCTATGGGGTACTGGGGCCAACGTCCTGACTTTC
CASSLWGTGANVLTF
>TRBV7-7|.|many|TRBJ2-1
TGTGCTAGCAGCTTAGGGCGAAATGCTGAGCAGTTCTTC
CASSLGRNAEQFF
>TRBV24-1|TRBD2|few|TRBJ2-5
TGTGCCGTCGGGACTAGCGGGAGTATTAGGGAGACCCAGTACTTC
CAVGTSGSIRETQYF
>TRBV4-3|.|few|TRBJ2-7
TGCGCCAGCAGCCAAGACGTAGGGGTTGTAGGTGAGCAGTACTTC
CASSQDVGVVGEQYF
>TRBV28|.|.|TRBJ2-3
TGTGCCAGCAGTTTATTCGGGGGGCAAAGCACAGATACGCAGTATTTT
CASSLFGGQSTDTQYF
>TRBV27|.|few|TRBJ2-7
TGTGCCAGCAGTTTAGGACTGTTCTACGAGCAGTACTTC
CASSLGLFYEQYF
>TRBV12-3/TRBV12-4|.|many|TRBJ1-5
TGTGCCAGCAGTTTTGGGGGGCCCCAGCATTTT
CASSFGGPQHF
>TRBV7-8|TRBD2|few|TRBJ2-1
TGTGCCAGCACCTTCGGACTAGCTTATGAGCAGTTCTTC
CASTFGLAYEQFF
>TRBV7-9|.|few|TRBJ2-3
TGTGCCAGCAGCCCCGCGGGAACCAGCACAGATACGCAGTATTTT
CASSPAGTSTDTQYF
>TRBV18|TRBD2|few|TRBJ2-3
TGTGCCAGCTCACCACCGTCTGGAGCGGGGAGTACGCAGTATTTT
CASSPPSGAGSTQYF
>TRBV29-1|TRBD2|many|TRBJ2-5
TGCAGCGTTGAGTTATTGCGGGGGGCCCAAGAGACCCAGTACTTC
CSVELLRGAQETQYF
>TRBV13|.|.|TRBJ1-1
TGTGCCAGCACCTCCGCGGGCACCCTGAACACTGAAGCTTTCTTT
CASTSAGTLNTEAFF
>TRBV6-2/TRBV6-3|.|few|TRBJ2-5
TGTGCCAGCAGCTCGACAGGTCCGGAGACCCAGTACTTC
CASSSTGPETQYF
>TRBV20-1|.|many|TRBJ2-7
TGCAGTGCCCGACAGAGCTCCTACGAGCAGTACTTC
CSARQSSYEQYF
>TRBV13|TRBD2|.|TRBJ2-5
TGTGCCAGCAGTCCGACTAGCGGAGTTCAAGAGACCCAGTACTTC
CASSPTSGVQETQYF
>TRBV7-9|TRBD1|.|TRBJ2-7
TGTGCCAGCAGCCCGTCCCCACAGGGGGGCTACGAGCAGTACTTC
CASSPSPQGGYEQYF
>TRBV6-5|.|many|TRBJ2-2
TGTGCCAGCAGTTATCCCTCTAGGACCGGGGAGCTGTTTTTT
CASSYPSRTGELFF
>TRBV27|TRBD2|once|TRBJ2-5
TGTGCCAGCAGTTTATCGCTCGGCGGGGGAGAGACCCAGTACTTC
CASSLSLGGGETQYF
>TRBV7-9|TRBD2|few|TRBJ2-1
TGTGCCAGCAGCTTTCCGGGACTAGCTTACAATGAGCAGTTCTTC
CASSFPGLAYNEQFF
>TRBV2|.|.|TRBJ1-1
TGTGCCAGCAGTGAAGCGGTGAGGGTGGCTGAAGCTTTCTTT
CASSEAVRVAEAFF
>TRBV29-1|TRBD1|many|TRBJ2-1
TGCAGCGTTGAAGGGACAGGGTTCCGATCCACCTACAATGAGCAGTTCTTC
CSVEGTGFRSTYNEQFF
>TRBV2|.|.|TRBJ2-3
TGTGCCAGCAGTGAAAGTAGGGCCTCGCGAGCAGATACGCAGTATTTT
CASSESRASRADTQYF
>TRBV14|TRBD1|.|TRBJ2-6
TGTGCCAGCAGCCTCCTCCCGGGACAGCACTCTGGGGCCAACGTCCTGACTTTC
CASSLLPGQHSGANVLTF
>TRBV6-5|.|many|TRBJ1-2
TGTGCCAGCCTGGGGGATGGCTACACCTTC
CASLGDGYTF
>TRBV6-1|TRBD1|few|TRBJ1-2
TGTGCCAGCAGTGCGACCGGGACAGGGCAAGGCTACACCTTC
CASSATGTGQGYTF
>TRBV20-1|TRBD2|.|TRBJ2-3
TGCAGTGCTGGCCAAGGACTAGCGGCGTACAACGGGGGAGATACGCAGTATTTT
CSAGQGLAAYNGGDTQYF
>TRBV20-1|TRBD2|.|TRBJ2-4
TGCAGTGCTTTGACTAGCGGGAGCTTAAACATTCAGTACTTC
CSALTSGSLNIQYF
>TRBV20-1|.|many|TRBJ1-1
TGCAGTGCCAGGGTTTTAGGCACTGAAGCTTTCTTT
CSARVLGTEAFF
>TRBV12-3/TRBV12-4|.|few|TRBJ2-5
TGTGCCAGCAGTGGGGGCTCTGGGGAACAAGAGACCCAGTACTTC
CASSGGSGEQETQYF
>TRBV20-1|.|few|TRBJ2-7
TGCAGTGCTATTGGGCCTTCCTACGAGCAGTACTTC
CSAIGPSYEQYF
>TRBV7-2|.|many|TRBJ2-7
TGTGCCAGCAGCTTAGATTGGGGACCCGACTACGAGCAGTACTTC
CASSLDWGPDYEQYF
>TRBV5-5|TRBD1|.|TRBJ1-4
TGTGCCAGCAGCTTGGCCCAGGGGGGTTATGAAAAACTGTTTTTT
CASSLAQGGYEKLFF
>TRBV27|.|.|TRBJ2-7
TGTGCCAGCAGTTTATCAGCGGCGGGTTATGAGCAGTACTTC
CASSLSAAGYEQYF
>TRBV2|.|few|TRBJ2-1
TGTGCGGCAGCCAGGGGCAATGAGCAGTTCTTC
CAAARGNEQFF
>TRBV27|.|many|TRBJ2-3
TGTGCCAGCAGTTTATTCGCCTCAGATACGCAGTATTTT
CASSLFASDTQYF
>TRBV5-6|TRBD2|.|TRBJ2-1
TGTGCCAGCAGGTCGACTAGCGGGCCGGAGGGCCACGGCCGAAATGAGCAGTTCTTC
CASRSTSGPEGHGRNEQFF
>TRBV5-6|.|few|TRBJ2-1
TGTGCCAGCAGCTTGGTGGGGAGGCATGAGCAGTTCTTC
CASSLVGRHEQFF
>TRBV7-6|.|few|TRBJ2-5
TGTGCCAGCAGCTTATCGTACAGGGTGGGGGAGACCCAGTACTTC
CASSLSYRVGETQYF
>TRBV9|TRBD2|many|TRBJ2-3
TGTGCCAGCAGCGCTAGCGGGAGCACAGATACGCAGTATTTT
CASSASGSTDTQYF
>TRBV7-8|TRBD2|.|TRBJ2-2
TGTGCCAGCAGCTCTATTATGACTAGCGGGAGGGCTGGGAACACCGGGGAGCCGTTTTTT
CASSSIMTSGRAGNTGEPFF
>TRBV28|.|few|TRBJ1-3
TGTGCCAGCAGTGCCGGGACACCGGGAAACACCATATATTTT
CASSAGTPGNTIYF
>TRBV20-1|.|.|TRBJ2-7
TGCAGTGCTAGAGATCTACTCCAGGGACCCTATTACGAGCAGTACTTC
CSARDLLQGPYYEQYF
>TRBV9|TRBD2|many|TRBJ2-1
TGTGCCAGCAGCGTAGGACTAGCGGGGGACAATGAGCAGTTCTTC
CASSVGLAGDNEQFF
>TRBV12-3/TRBV12-4|TRBD1|many|TRBJ1-4
TGTGCCAGCAGTTTATATCCCGGACAGGGAAGTTTTGCCGAGAATGAAAAACTGTTTTTT
CASSLYPGQGSFAENEKLFF
>TRBV29-1|.|many|TRBJ2-7
TGCAGCGTTGAAGTAGGGGGGACTACTTCCTACGAGCAGTACTTC
CSVEVGGTTSYEQYF
>TRBV6-2/TRBV6-3|TRBD2|few|TRBJ2-7
TGTGCCAGCAGTTACGTCGGGAGGTCATACGAGCAGTACTTC
CASSYVGRSYEQYF
>TRBV24-1|.|many|TRBJ1-1
TGTGCCACCAGTGATTATTGTGAACGGCGGAGGGGTGAAGCTTTCTTT
CATSDYCERRRGEAFF
>TRBV30|.|few|TRBJ1-1
TGTGCCTGGAGTGGGAGACAGTTGAACACTGAAGCTTTCTTT
CAWSGRQLNTEAFF
>TRBV6-1|TRBD2|few|TRBJ2-3
TGTGCCAGCAGTGAAATGGGGACTAGCGGATTCACAGATACGCAGTATTTT
CASSEMGTSGFTDTQYF
>TRBV12-3/TRBV12-4|.|few|TRBJ1-1
TGTGCCAGCAGTTTACAGGGATCAAACACTGAAGCTTTCTTT
CASSLQGSNTEAFF
>TRBV12-3/TRBV12-4|.|many|TRBJ2-1
TGTGCCAGCAGTCCAGGGGGGGCAGGAAATGAGCAGTTCTTC
CASSPGGAGNEQFF
>TRBV28|TRBD1|.|TRBJ2-7
TGTGCCAGCAGTGAGACAGGGGGCCTGCGGGACGAGCAGTACTTC
CASSETGGLRDEQYF
>TRBV4-3|TRBD1|few|TRBJ2-1
TGCGCCAGCAGCCGACAGGGTGGGTACAATGAGCAGTTCTTC
CASSRQGGYNEQFF
>TRBV7-6|TRBD2|few|TRBJ2-1
TGTGCCAGCAGCTTAGCGGGGACTAGCAGCTATGAGCAGTTCTTC
CASSLAGTSSYEQFF
>TRBV6-2/TRBV6-3|.|few|TRBJ2-5
TGTGCCAGCAGTTACCCGGGGGATTCGGAGACCCAGTACTTC
CASSYPGDSETQYF
>TRBV3-1|.|.|TRBJ2-7
TGTGCCAGCAGCCAAAAGTGGGGGGCCTACGAGCAGTACTTC
CASSQKWGAYEQYF